This T cell receptor beta chain was sequenced during a study of shared clonotypes between healthy human individuals. Germline-derived CDR1 and CDR2 are MDHEN and SYDVKM. This CDR3 is built from 11 residues. Trimming stripped 8 bases from V and 5 bases from J, with 8 bases between. The table came from immunoSEQ multiplex PCR; TCRdb's copy has only in-frame clones and leaves some out. The sample holds more than 2 million clones, approximately 95% seen once. The V call is TRBV28, the J call TRBJ2-3; no reliable D call. This TCR was recovered from a man younger than 35 in good health. The sequenced sample was naive CD4+ T cells sorted from blood. Subset in this sample: CD45RA+ positively selected. The CDR3 loop reads CASGRLDTQYF. CDR3 in DNA: TGTGCCAGCGGCCGACTAGATACGCAGTATTTT.